This T cell receptor (beta chain) was observed in a study of vaccination effects on CD4 cells after COVID-19. The CDR3 length is 15 residues. Germline trimming cut 5 bases from V and 4 bases from J; bases unmatched to any gene: 6. Germline lookup yields CDR1 MNHEY and CDR2 SVGAGI. Study-wide points: Clones that were induced by infection or by vaccine showed marked contraction late after vaccination.

Expansion of antigen-specific CD4+ T cells with viral peptide pools was carried out by the ViraFEST assay before sequencing. CD4+ T cells were isolated after 10 days of culture. Nobody among the vaccine recipients had prior SARS-CoV-2 infection (nucleocapsid antibodies were negative). Note on this clone: The antigen remains unidentified.

Assay used: immunoSEQ multiplex PCR; TCRdb lists only in-frame clones, some missing. The table lists approximately 30,000 clones, approximately 75% of them singletons. The sample in question was CD4+ T cells from PBMCs cultured with SARS-CoV-2 spike peptides, obtained before COVID-19 vaccination. The clonotype originates from a human donor who received a COVID-19 vaccine. The rearrangement joins TRBV6-5 to TRBJ2-1; 9 bases fit TRBD2. The CDR3 DNA follows: TGTGCCAGCAGTAAATCTAGCGGGGAATACAATGAGCAGTTCTTC. Its protein product is CASSKSSGEYNEQFF.